This T cell receptor beta chain was found in a study of cytomegalovirus exposure and HLA in healthy donors. Study results and limitations: Presence/absence analyses supposed approximately even sequencing depth among donors.

This CDR3 comprises 15 residues. V was pared by 5 bases and J by 1 base, with 14 bases between. Germline V gene lookup returns CDR1 SGHVS and CDR2 FNYEAQ. The PCR contained 60 Vbeta and 13 Jbeta primers. Clones were read by immunoSEQ multiplex PCR, and TCRdb kept only the in-frame ones, dropping some. The table lists approximately 160,000 clones, roughly four fifths of them singletons, with approximately 2% in the top ten. On this clone: Its antigen is not known.

The sequence was collected from a woman aged 18 to 35 in good health and CMV-seronegative. V gene TRBV7-6 combines with J gene TRBJ1-1; weak D call: TRBD1 (6 bases). Material for sequencing was PBMCs. The CDR3 nucleotides are TGTGCCAGCAGCAAAATCGAGACAGGGAACACTGAAGCTTTCTTT. Its protein product is CASSKIETGNTEAFF.